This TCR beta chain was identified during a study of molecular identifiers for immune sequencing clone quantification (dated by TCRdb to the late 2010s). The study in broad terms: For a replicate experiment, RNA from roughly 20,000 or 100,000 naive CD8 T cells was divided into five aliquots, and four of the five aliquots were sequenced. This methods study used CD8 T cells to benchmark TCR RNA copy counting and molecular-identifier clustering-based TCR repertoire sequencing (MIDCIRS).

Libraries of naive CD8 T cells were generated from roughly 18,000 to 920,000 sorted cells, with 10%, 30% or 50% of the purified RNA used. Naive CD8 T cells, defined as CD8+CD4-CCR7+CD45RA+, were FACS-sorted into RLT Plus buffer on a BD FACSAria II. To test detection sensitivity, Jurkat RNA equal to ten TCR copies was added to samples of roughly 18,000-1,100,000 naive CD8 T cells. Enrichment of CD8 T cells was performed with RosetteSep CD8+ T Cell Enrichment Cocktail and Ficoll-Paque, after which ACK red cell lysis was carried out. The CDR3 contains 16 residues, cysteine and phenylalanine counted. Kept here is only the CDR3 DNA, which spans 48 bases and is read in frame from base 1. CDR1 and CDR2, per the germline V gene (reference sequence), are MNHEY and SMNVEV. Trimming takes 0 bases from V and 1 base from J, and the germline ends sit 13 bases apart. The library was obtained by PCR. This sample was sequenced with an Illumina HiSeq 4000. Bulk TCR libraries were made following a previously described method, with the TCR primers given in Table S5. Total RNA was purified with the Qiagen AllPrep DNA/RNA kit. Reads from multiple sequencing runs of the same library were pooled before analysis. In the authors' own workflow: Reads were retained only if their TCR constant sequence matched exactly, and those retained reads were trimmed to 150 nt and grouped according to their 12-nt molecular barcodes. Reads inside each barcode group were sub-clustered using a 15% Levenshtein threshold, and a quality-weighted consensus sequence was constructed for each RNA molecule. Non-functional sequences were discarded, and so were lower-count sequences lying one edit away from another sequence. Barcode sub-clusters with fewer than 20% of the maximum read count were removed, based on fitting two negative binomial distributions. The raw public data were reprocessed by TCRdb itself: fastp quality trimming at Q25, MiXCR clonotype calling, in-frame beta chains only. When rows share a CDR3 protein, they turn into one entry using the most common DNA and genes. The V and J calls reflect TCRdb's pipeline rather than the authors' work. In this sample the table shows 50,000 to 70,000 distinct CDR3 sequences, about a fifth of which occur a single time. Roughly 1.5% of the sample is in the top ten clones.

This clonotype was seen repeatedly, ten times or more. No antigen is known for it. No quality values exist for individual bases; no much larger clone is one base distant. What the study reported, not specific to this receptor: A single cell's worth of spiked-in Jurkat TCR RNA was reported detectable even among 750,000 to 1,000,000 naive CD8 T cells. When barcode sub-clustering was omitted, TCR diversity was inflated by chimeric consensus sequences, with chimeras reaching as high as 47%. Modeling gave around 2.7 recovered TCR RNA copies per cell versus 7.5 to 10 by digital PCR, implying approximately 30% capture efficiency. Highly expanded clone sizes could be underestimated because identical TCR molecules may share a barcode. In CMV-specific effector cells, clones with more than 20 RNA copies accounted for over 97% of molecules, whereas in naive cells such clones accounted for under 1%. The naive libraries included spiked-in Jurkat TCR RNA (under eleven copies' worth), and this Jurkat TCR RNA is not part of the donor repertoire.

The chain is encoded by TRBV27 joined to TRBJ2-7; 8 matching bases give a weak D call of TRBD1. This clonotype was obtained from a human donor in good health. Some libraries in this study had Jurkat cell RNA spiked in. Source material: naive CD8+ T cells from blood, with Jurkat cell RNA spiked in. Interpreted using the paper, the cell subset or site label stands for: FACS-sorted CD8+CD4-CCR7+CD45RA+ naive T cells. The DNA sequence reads TGTGCCAGCAGTTTATCGAACAGGGGGGGGTCCTACGAGCAGTACTTC. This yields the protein CASSLSNRGGSYEQYF.